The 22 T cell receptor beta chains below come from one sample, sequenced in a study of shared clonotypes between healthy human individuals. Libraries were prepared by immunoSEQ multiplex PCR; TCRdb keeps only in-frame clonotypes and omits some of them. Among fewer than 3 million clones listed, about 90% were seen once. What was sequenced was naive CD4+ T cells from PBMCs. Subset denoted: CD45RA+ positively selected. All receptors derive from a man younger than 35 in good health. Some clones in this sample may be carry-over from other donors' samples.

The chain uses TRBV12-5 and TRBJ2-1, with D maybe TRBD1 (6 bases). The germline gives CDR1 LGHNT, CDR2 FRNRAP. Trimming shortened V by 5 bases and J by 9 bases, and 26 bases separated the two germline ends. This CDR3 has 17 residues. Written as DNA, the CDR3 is TGTGCTAGTGGTCCACCTGTGGGGGCAGAACTATCGGGTGAGCAGTTCTTC. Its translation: CASGPPVGAELSGEQFF. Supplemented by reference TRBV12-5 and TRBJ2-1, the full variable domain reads DARVTQTPRHKVTEMGQEVTMRCQPILGHNTVFWYRQTMMQGLELLAYFRNRAPLDDSGMPKDRFSAEMPDATLATLKIQPSEPRDSAVYFCASGPPVGAELSGEQFFGPGTRLTVL.

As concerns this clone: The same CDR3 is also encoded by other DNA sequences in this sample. CDR3 residues: CASSLGRQLNTEAFF. The CDR3 bases are TGCGCCAGCAGCTTGGGTAGACAGCTCAACACTGAAGCTTTCTTT. The chain uses TRBV5-1 and TRBJ1-1; possibly TRBD1 for D (5 bases). Trimming took 0 bases from V and 2 from J, leaving 11 bases between them. Germline CDR1 and CDR2: SGHRS and YFSETQ. This CDR3 comprises 15 residues.

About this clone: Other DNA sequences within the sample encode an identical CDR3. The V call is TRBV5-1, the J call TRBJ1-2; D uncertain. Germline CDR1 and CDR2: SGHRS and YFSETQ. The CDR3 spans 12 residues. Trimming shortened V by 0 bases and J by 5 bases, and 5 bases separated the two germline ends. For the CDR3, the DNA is TGCGCCAGCAGCTTGGAGGGTTATGGCTACACCTTC. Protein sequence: CASSLEGYGYTF.

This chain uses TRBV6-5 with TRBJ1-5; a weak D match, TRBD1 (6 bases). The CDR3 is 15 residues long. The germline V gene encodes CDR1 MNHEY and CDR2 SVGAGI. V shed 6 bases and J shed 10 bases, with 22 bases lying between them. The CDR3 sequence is CASSLGTQYQAPQHF. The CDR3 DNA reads TGTGCCAGCAGCCTCGGGACACAGTACCAAGCTCCCCAGCATTTT.

The CDR3 DNA reads TGCAGCGTTGACCCGGGACAGGGGTATGAAAAACTGTTTTTT. It specifies CSVDPGQGYEKLFF. The genes are TRBV29-1 and TRBJ1-4, with TRBD1 matching over 10 bases. Germline assignment: CDR1 SQVTM and CDR2 ANQGSEA. J was trimmed by 6 bases and V by 3 bases; bases with no gene match: 4. The CDR3 has 14 residues.

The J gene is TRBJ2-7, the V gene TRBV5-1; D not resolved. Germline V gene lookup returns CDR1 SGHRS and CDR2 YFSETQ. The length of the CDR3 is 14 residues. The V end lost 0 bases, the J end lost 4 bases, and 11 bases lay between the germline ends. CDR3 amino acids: CASSLGNTRYEQYF. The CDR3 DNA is TGCGCCAGCAGCTTGGGCAACACTCGGTACGAGCAGTACTTC.

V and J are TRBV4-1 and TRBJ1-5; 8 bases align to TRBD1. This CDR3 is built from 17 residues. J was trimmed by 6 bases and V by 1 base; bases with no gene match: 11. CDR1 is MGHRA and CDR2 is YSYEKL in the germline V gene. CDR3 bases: TGCGCCAGCAGCCAAGGGTACAGGGGGGCGTTAGGTCAGCCCCAGCATTTT. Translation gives CASSQGYRGALGQPQHF.

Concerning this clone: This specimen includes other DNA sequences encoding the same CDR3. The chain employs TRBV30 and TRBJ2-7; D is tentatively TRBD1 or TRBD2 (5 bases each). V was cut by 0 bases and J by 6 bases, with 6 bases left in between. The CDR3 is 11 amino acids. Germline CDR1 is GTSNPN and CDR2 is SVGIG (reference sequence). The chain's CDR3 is CAWSVGGEQYF. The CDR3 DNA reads TGTGCCTGGAGTGTTGGGGGCGAGCAGTACTTC.

The DNA of the CDR3 is TGTGCCAGCACCCGGACAGGGGGCCATGTAGGGGAGCAGTTCTTC. Translating it yields CASTRTGGHVGEQFF. The rearrangement uses TRBV2 and TRBJ2-1; 11 bases agree with TRBD1. This CDR3 has 15 amino acids. V shed 7 bases, J shed 10 bases, and the junction held 12 bases outside the gene matches. Germline assignment: CDR1 SNHLY and CDR2 FYNNEI.

CDR3 DNA: TGCGCCAGCCTCAGGGGGCGGATCACCGGGGAGCTGTTTTTT. This codes for CASLRGRITGELFF. The J gene is TRBJ2-2, the V gene TRBV10-2, with TRBD1 matching over 8 bases. Germline assignment: CDR1 WSHSY and CDR2 SAAADI. This CDR3 contains 14 residues. The junction had 6 bases not matched to a gene; V was cut back by 8 bases and J by 4 bases.

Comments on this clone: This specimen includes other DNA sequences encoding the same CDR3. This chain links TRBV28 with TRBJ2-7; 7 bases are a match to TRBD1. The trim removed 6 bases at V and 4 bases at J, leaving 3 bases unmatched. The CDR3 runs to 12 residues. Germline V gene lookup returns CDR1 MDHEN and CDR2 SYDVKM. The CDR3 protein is CASSQGQYEQYF. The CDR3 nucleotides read TGTGCCAGCAGCCAGGGACAGTACGAGCAGTACTTC.

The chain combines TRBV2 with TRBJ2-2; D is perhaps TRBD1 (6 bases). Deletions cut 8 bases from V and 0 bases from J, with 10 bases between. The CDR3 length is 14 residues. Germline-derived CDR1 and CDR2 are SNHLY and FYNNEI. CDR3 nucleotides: TGTGCCAGCCACGGGACATCGAACACCGGGGAGCTGTTTTTT. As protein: CASHGTSNTGELFF.

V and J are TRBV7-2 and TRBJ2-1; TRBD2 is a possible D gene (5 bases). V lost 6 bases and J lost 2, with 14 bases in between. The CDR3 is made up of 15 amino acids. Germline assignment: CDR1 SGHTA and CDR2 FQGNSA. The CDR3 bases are TGTGCCAGCAGGTCGGGATTGTTCACCTACAATGAGCAGTTCTTC. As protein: CASRSGLFTYNEQFF.

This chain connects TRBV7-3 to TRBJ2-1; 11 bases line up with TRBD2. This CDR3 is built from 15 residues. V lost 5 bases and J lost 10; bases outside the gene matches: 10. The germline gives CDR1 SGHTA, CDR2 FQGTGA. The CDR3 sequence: CASSMTSGIIGEQFF. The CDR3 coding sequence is TGTGCCAGCAGCATGACTAGCGGGATTATTGGCGAGCAGTTCTTC.

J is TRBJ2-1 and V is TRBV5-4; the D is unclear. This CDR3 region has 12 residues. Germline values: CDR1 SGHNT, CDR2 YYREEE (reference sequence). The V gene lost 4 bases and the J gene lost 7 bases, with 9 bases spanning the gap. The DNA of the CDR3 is TGTGCCAGCAGCGAAGTCGGGAATGAGCAGTTCTTC. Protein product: CASSEVGNEQFF.

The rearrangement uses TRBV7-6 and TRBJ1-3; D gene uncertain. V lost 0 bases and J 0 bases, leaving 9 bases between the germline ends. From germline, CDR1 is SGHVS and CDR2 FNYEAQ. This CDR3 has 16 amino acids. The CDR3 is CASSLAGLLSGNTIYF. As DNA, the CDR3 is TGTGCCAGCAGCTTAGCGGGTTTACTCTCTGGAAACACCATATATTTT.

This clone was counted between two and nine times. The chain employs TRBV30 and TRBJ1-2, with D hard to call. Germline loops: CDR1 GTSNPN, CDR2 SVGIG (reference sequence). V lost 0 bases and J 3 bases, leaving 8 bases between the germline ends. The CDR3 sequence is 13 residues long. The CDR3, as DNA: TGTGCCTGGAGTGTAAGGGCCTACTATGGCTACACCTTC. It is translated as CAWSVRAYYGYTF.

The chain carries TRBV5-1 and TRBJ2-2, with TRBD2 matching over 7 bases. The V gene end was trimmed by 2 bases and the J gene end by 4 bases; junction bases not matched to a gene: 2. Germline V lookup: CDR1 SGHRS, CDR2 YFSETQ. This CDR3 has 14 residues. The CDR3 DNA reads TGCGCCAGCAGCTTTTCTAGCGGCACCGGGGAGCTGTTTTTT. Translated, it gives CASSFSSGTGELFF.

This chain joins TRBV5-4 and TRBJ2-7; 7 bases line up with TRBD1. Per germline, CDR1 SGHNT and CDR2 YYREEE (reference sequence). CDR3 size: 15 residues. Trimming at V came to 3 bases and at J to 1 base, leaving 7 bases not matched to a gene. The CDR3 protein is CASSSPDRVSYEQYF. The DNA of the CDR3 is TGTGCCAGCAGCTCACCCGACAGGGTTTCCTACGAGCAGTACTTC.

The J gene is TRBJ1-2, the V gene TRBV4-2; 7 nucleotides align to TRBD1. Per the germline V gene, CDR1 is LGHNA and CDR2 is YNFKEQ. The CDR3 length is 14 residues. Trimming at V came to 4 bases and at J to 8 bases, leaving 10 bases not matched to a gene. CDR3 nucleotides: TGTGCCAGCAGCCGACTGTACAGGGGACAAGGCTACACCTTC. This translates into CASSRLYRGQGYTF.

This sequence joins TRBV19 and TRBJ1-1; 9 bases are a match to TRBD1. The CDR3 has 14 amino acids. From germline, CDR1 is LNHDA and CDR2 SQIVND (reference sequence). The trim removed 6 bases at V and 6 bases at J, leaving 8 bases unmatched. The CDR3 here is CASSRDREVAEAFF. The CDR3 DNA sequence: TGTGCCAGTAGCCGGGACAGGGAGGTGGCTGAAGCTTTCTTT.

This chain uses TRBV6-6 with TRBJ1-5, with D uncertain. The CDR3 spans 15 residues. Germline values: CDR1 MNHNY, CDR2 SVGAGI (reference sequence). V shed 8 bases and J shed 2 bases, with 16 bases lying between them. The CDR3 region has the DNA TGTGCCAGCGAGACCCCCGAGCTAGGCAATCAGCCCCAGCATTTT. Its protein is CASETPELGNQPQHF.